This section outlines one TCR beta chain sequence together with its context. V dropped 4 bases and J dropped 2; count of bases not matched to a gene: 6. CDR1 is MNHNS and CDR2 is SASEGT in the germline V gene. The CDR3 length is 15 residues. Researchers sequenced unsorted PBMC DNA using ten immunoSEQ deep assay plates. In the original analysis: With immunoSEQ giving junction-only sequences and no quality scores, filtering differed. Clones were sequenced by immunoSEQ multiplex PCR, and TCRdb holds only the in-frame ones, with some missing. That table furnishes V, J and clone size, whereas the DNA furnished D and trimming. The table shows about 490,000 clones, with approximately 80% occurring only once. These data come from a study of shared clonotypes between healthy human individuals.

The TCR originated in a middle-aged woman in good health. Some clones in this sample may be carry-over from other donors' samples. The source material was PBMCs. The chain links TRBV6-1 to TRBJ2-5; 8 bases match TRBD1. This CDR3 is CASSGRDRLQETQYF. In nucleotides, the CDR3 is TGTGCCAGCAGTGGCCGGGACAGGTTACAAGAGACCCAGTACTTC.